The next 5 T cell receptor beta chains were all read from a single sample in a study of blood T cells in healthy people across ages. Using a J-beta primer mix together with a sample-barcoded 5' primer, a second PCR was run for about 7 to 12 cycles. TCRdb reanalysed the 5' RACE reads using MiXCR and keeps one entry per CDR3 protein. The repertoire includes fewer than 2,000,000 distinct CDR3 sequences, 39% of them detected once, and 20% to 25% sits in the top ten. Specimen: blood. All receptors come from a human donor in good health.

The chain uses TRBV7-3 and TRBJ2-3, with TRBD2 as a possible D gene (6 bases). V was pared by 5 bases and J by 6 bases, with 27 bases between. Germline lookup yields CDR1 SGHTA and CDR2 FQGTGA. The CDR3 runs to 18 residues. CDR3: CASSPNPSVGGTTDTQYF. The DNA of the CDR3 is TGTGCCAGCAGCCCTAACCCTTCGGTGGGGGGAACCACGGATACGCAGTATTTT.

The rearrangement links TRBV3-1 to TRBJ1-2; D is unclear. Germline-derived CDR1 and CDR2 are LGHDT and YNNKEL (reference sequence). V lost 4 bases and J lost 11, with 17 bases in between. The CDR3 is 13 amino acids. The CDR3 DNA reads TGTGCCAGCAGCCCGGCGGTGGGTGGCCCTTACACCTTC. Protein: CASSPAVGGPYTF.

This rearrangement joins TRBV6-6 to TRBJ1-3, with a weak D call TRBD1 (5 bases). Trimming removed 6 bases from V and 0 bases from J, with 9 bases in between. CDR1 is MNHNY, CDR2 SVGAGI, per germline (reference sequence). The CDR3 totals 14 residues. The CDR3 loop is CASRLGASGNTIYF. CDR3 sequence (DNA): TGTGCCAGCAGGTTAGGGGCCTCTGGAAACACCATATATTTT.

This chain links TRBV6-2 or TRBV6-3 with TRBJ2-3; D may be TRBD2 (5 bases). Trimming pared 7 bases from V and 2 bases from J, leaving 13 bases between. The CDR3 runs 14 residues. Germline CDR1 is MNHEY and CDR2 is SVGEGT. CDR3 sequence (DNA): TGTGCCAGCACCAAGCGGAGATACACAGATACGCAGTATTTT. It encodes CASTKRRYTDTQYF.

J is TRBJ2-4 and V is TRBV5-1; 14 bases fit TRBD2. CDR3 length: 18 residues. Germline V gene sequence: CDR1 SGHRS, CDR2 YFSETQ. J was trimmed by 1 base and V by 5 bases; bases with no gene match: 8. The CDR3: CASRSTSGGARAKNIQYF. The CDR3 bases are TGCGCCAGCAGGTCGACTAGCGGGGGGGCCCGGGCCAAAAACATTCAGTACTTC.